A single sample gave rise to the 8 T cell receptor beta chains below, sequenced in a study of early T cells in non-severe SARS-CoV-2 infection. One entry per CDR3 protein results from TCRdb running MiXCR on the 5' RACE reads. The sample holds over 60,000 distinct CDR3 sequences, around 11% seen once. Sequenced here: whole blood, sampled at baseline. These receptors were taken from an adult who was a healthcare worker with PCR-confirmed SARS-CoV-2 infection or an uninfected control (not recorded which).

V is TRBV19 and J is TRBJ1-6, with a weak D call TRBD1 (5 bases). Germline V gives CDR1 LNHDA, CDR2 SQIVND (reference sequence). The CDR3 has 17 amino acids. V lost 3 bases and J 0 bases, leaving 12 bases between the germline ends. The CDR3 spells CASSISDRSSYNSPLHF. CDR3 nucleotides: TGTGCCAGTAGTATTAGCGACAGAAGCTCCTATAATTCACCCCTCCACTTT.

In this sample, this clonotype turned up a few times. The chain couples TRBV12-3 or TRBV12-4 to TRBJ1-6; D is possibly TRBD1 (6 bases). V dropped 2 bases and J dropped 10 bases, with 12 bases sitting between them. The CDR3 extends over 14 amino acids. The CDR3 DNA reads TGTGCCAGCAGTTTAACGGCAGGGGAATCACCCCTCCACTTT. It codes for CASSLTAGESPLHF.

The chain is built from TRBV4-1 and TRBJ2-7; 9 bases line up with TRBD2. The closer fit of TRBJ2-1 to the DNA end suggests the J call may be wrong. From germline, CDR1 is MGHRA and CDR2 YSYEKL. The CDR3 runs to 15 residues. The CDR3 is CASSLTAGGTYEQFF. CDR3 sequence (DNA): TGCGCCAGCAGCCTAACAGCGGGGGGAACCTACGAGCAGTTCTTC.

This clonotype came up a few times. The chain joins TRBV18 to TRBJ1-2; D might be TRBD1 (6 bases). Trimming took off 2 bases at V and 0 bases at J, with 13 bases between the two ends. The CDR3 covers 16 residues. Germline lookup yields CDR1 KGHSH and CDR2 LQKENI. The CDR3 here is CASSPSRGPANYGYTF. The CDR3, as DNA: TGTGCCAGCTCACCAAGTCGGGGGCCGGCTAACTATGGCTACACCTTC. The variable domain in full, completed from reference TRBV18 and TRBJ1-2, reads NAGVMQNPRHLVRRRGQEARLRCSPMKGHSHVYWYRQLPEEGLKFMVYLQKENIIDESGMPKERFSAEFPKEGPSILRIQQVVRGDSAAYFCASSPSRGPANYGYTFGSGTRLTVV.

This clonotype was seen more than once but under ten times. This chain joins TRBV19 and TRBJ2-3; D uncertain. Germline V CDR1 and CDR2: LNHDA, SQIVND (reference sequence). This CDR3 spans 15 amino acids. V gave up 3 bases and J gave up 2 bases, with 12 bases separating them. Here the CDR3 DNA reads TGTGCCAGTAGTATCCGTCGAACCAACACAGATACGCAGTATTTT. Encoded protein: CASSIRRTNTDTQYF.

This chain joins TRBV11-2 and TRBJ2-7, with D perhaps TRBD1 or TRBD2 (6 bases each). Germline assignment: CDR1 SGHAT and CDR2 FQNNGV. CDR3 length: 16 residues. The V gene lost 1 base and the J gene lost 3 bases, with 16 bases spanning the gap. This CDR3 is CASSLVPGAMVYEQYF. The CDR3 DNA is TGTGCCAGCAGCTTAGTTCCGGGGGCAATGGTCTACGAGCAGTACTTC.

Only a few counts were recorded for this clonotype. The rearrangement uses TRBV6-2 or TRBV6-3 and TRBJ1-2; TRBD1 might be the D (5 bases). Looked up from germline, CDR1 is MNHEY and CDR2 is SVGEGT. Trimming shortened V by 10 bases and J by 10 bases, and 22 bases separated the two germline ends. This CDR3 region has 13 residues. In DNA, the CDR3 is TGTGCCACTACCGACAGAAATTCGATGGCCTACACCTTC. Translation gives CATTDRNSMAYTF.

The V and J genes are TRBV7-8 and TRBJ2-7, with D uncertain. Germline lookup yields CDR1 SGHVS and CDR2 FQNEAQ. V lost 3 bases and J lost 6, with 18 bases in between. This CDR3 region has 15 residues. The CDR3 DNA sequence: TGTGCCAGCAGCTTTAAGGCACTCCAGTCAGGCGAGCAGTACTTC. It codes for CASSFKALQSGEQYF.